Presented here are 18 T cell receptor beta chains from one specimen sequenced in a study of cytomegalovirus exposure and HLA in healthy donors. Amplification used 60 Vbeta primers and 13 Jbeta primers. Produced via immunoSEQ multiplex PCR; TCRdb's table is partial and in-frame only. Of around 200,000 clones listed, more than 75% are singletons. The sequencing input was PBMCs. These receptor sequences come from a woman in her fifties or sixties in good health and CMV-seropositive.

The chain employs TRBV21-1 and TRBJ2-5; TRBD2, the D gene given by the table, was not confirmed from the DNA. TRBV21-1 is an annotated pseudogene. CDR3 length: 18 residues. DNA for the CDR3: TGTGCCCCGAAGGTGGGACTAGCGGGGGGGCCATATGGGGAGACCCAGTACTTC. Its translation: CAPKVGLAGGPYGETQYF.

The rearrangement links TRBV9 to TRBJ2-3, with TRBD2 matching over 15 bases. Trimming removed 4 bases from V and 5 bases from J; junction bases left unmatched: 11. Germline loops: CDR1 SGDLS, CDR2 YYNGEE. This CDR3 region has 18 residues. The CDR3 DNA sequence: TGTGCCAGCAGCCCTCATCCCGGACTAGCGGGGGGGCTAGATACGCAGTATTTT. Its protein is CASSPHPGLAGGLDTQYF. Looking up the rest from reference TRBV9 and TRBJ2-3 gives the full variable domain: DSGVTQTPKHLITATGQRVTLRCSPRSGDLSVYWYQQSLDQGLQFLIQYYNGEERAKGNILERFSAQQFPDLHSELNLSSLELGDSALYFCASSPHPGLAGGLDTQYFGPGTRLTVL.

The chain uses TRBV6-1 and TRBJ1-1, with D hard to call. This CDR3 is built from 15 residues. V was pared by 1 base and J by 1 base, with 10 bases between. Germline CDR1 and CDR2: MNHNS and SASEGT. The CDR3 bases are TGTGCCAGCAGTGAAGGGTCCGGGTGGAACACTGAAGCTTTCTTT. As protein: CASSEGSGWNTEAFF.

V is TRBV19 and J is TRBJ1-3; weak D call: TRBD1 (5 bases). This CDR3 is built from 15 residues. CDR1 is LNHDA, CDR2 SQIVND, per germline (reference sequence). Between the trimmed V and J ends, which lost 8 bases and 2 bases, there was a span of 16 bases. The CDR3: CASGSYRSAGNTIYF. CDR3 nucleotides: TGTGCCAGTGGGTCGTACAGGTCCGCTGGAAACACCATATATTTT.

With regard to this clone: Compared with germline, one end of the junction differs, possibly owing to a read error. The chain combines TRBV7-9 with TRBJ2-1; the match to TRBD1 covers 7 bases. The CDR3 is 15 amino acids. CDR1 and CDR2 (germline): SEHNR, FQNEAQ (reference sequence). CDR3 sequence reads: CSSSPGQAAGSEQFF. The DNA of the CDR3 is TGTTCCAGCAGTCCCGGACAGGCCGCTGGGAGTGAGCAGTTCTTC.

The chain combines TRBV5-4 with TRBJ2-1, with TRBD2 identical over 8 bases. The CDR3 covers 17 residues. The V gene's germline CDR1 is SGHNT and CDR2 YYREEE (reference sequence). The V and J ends lost 4 bases and 0 bases, in that order; junction bases with no gene match: 9. The CDR3 spells CASSDGASGRSYNEQFF. The CDR3 nucleotides read TGTGCCAGCAGCGATGGGGCTAGCGGGCGCTCCTACAATGAGCAGTTCTTC.

The chain couples TRBV7-2 to TRBJ2-3, with D perhaps TRBD2 (6 bases). Germline assignment: CDR1 SGHTA and CDR2 FQGNSA. CDR3 length equals 12 residues. V dropped 3 bases and J dropped 11 bases, with 12 bases sitting between them. CDR3 in DNA: TGTGCCAGCAGCTTTATAGGGACTGGGCAGTATTTT. As protein: CASSFIGTGQYF.

The J gene is TRBJ1-6, the V gene TRBV5-6, with a weak D call TRBD1 (6 bases). Germline V CDR1 and CDR2: SGHDT, YYEEEE. V lost 3 bases, J lost 10 bases, and 17 bases lay in between. The CDR3 is made up of 15 amino acids. This CDR3 reads CASSSIQGPGSPLHF. In DNA, the CDR3 is TGTGCCAGCAGCTCGATACAGGGTCCGGGGTCACCCCTCCACTTT.

The V call is TRBV6-5, the J call TRBJ1-2; D not certain. There are 14 residues in the CDR3. Per germline, CDR1 MNHEY and CDR2 SVGAGI. The germline V and J ends were trimmed by 5 bases and 0 bases, with 10 bases remaining between them. The CDR3 region has the DNA TGTGCCAGCAGTGCCTATTTAGCTAACTATGGCTACACCTTC. This codes for CASSAYLANYGYTF.

CDR3 loop: CASSYPSLNEQFF. CDR3 bases: TGTGCCAGCAGTTATCCTAGCCTCAATGAGCAGTTCTTC. The V call is TRBV6-5, the J call TRBJ2-1, with a tentative D call TRBD2 (5 bases). CDR1 is MNHEY and CDR2 is SVGAGI in the germline V gene. V was pared by 3 bases and J by 6 bases, with 9 bases between. The length of the CDR3 is 13 residues.

The chain joins TRBV10-3 to TRBJ2-3; perhaps TRBD2 as D (7 bases). Per germline, CDR1 ENHRY and CDR2 SYGVKD. The CDR3 runs 16 residues. The ends were cut back, 4 bases at V and 2 bases at J, with 16 bases in the middle. DNA for the CDR3: TGTGCCATCAGTGTAGGGGGGGGGACCGTCACAGATACGCAGTATTTT. This translates into CAISVGGGTVTDTQYF.

The chain joins TRBV28 to TRBJ2-7, with D perhaps TRBD2 (7 bases). CDR1 and CDR2 from the germline V gene are MDHEN and SYDVKM. Deletions cut 8 bases from V and 6 bases from J, with 23 bases between. The CDR3 sequence is 15 residues long. CDR3 sequence reads: CASDLSSGGAREQYF. In nucleotides, the CDR3 is TGTGCCAGCGACCTGAGCAGTGGGGGGGCTCGCGAGCAGTACTTC.

This sequence joins TRBV5-6 and TRBJ2-7, with 7 bases that match TRBD2. CDR1 and CDR2 from the germline V gene are SGHDT and YYEEEE. Trimming removed 0 bases from V and 5 bases from J; junction bases left unmatched: 5. The CDR3 extends over 14 amino acids. The CDR3 DNA sequence: TGTGCCAGCAGCTTGGGACTAGCTTCCGACGAGCAGTACTTC. As protein: CASSLGLASDEQYF.

This chain connects TRBV4-1 to TRBJ2-5; D perhaps matches TRBD1 (5 bases). Between the trimmed V and J ends, which lost 1 base and 4 bases, there was a span of 13 bases. This CDR3 is built from 15 residues. The germline V gene has CDR1 MGHRA and CDR2 YSYEKL. DNA for the CDR3: TGCGCCAGCAGCCAAGTCAAGGGGCTGGGAGAGACCCAGTACTTC. It translates to CASSQVKGLGETQYF.

The chain links TRBV5-4 to TRBJ2-7; 12 nucleotides agree with TRBD2. Germline V gives CDR1 SGHNT, CDR2 YYREEE (reference sequence). The J segment lost 7 bases and the V segment lost 1 base, leaving 6 bases of the junction unmatched. The CDR3 length is 15 residues. The CDR3 nucleotides are TGTGCCAGCAGCTTGTACGGAACTAGCGGGGGGGAGCAGTACTTC. Translation: CASSLYGTSGGEQYF.

This CDR3 reads CSAETRKETQYF. CDR3 sequence (DNA): TGCAGCGCCGAGACTCGAAAAGAGACCCAGTACTTC. The chain joins TRBV29-1 to TRBJ2-5; D not resolved. With 7 bases removed from V and 3 bases from J, the gap between germline ends came to 12 bases. The CDR3 length is 12 residues. Germline lookup yields CDR1 SQVTM and CDR2 ANQGSEA.

The chain combines TRBV7-3 with TRBJ2-1; 7 bases map to TRBD2. CDR3 size: 16 residues. Per germline, CDR1 SGHTA and CDR2 FQGTGA. V shed 5 bases, J shed 9 bases, and the junction held 16 bases outside the gene matches. The DNA for the CDR3 is TGTGCCAGCAGCCAAGCGGGGAGGACTAGGCTGGCTGAGCAGTTCTTC. Translating gives CASSQAGRTRLAEQFF.

This chain joins TRBV5-1 and TRBJ1-1, with TRBD1 matching over 10 bases. The CDR3 extends over 14 amino acids. The V and J ends lost 4 bases and 5 bases, in that order; junction bases with no gene match: 5. Germline lookup yields CDR1 SGHRS and CDR2 YFSETQ. The CDR3 sequence is CASSAGQGGTEAFF. CDR3 sequence (DNA): TGCGCCAGCAGCGCCGGACAGGGGGGAACTGAAGCTTTCTTT.